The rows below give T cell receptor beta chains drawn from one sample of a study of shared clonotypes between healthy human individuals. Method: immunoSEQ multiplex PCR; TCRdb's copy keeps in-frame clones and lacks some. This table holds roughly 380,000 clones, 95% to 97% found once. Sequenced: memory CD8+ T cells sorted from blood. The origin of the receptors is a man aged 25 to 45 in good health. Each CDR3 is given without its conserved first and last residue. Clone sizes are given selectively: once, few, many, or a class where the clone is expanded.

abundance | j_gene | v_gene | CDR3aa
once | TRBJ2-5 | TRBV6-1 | ASSLVRRETQY
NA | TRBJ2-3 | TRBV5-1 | ASSPGLGTDTQY
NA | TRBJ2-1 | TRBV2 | ASSEDLSRYEQF
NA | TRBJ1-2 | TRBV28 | ASSLYGREGGGYT
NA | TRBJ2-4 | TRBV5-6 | ASSLAGRLAKNIQY
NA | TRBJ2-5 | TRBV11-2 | ASSLGPSGVQETQY
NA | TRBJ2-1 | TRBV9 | ASSVSSGWNEQF
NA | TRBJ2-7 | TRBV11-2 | ASSRSHEQY
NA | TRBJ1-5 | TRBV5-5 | ASSLGTGGNQPQH
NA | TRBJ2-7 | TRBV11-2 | ASSWQGAREQY
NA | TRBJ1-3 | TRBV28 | ASSWDVGNTIY
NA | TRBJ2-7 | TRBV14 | ASSQAGSSLGQY
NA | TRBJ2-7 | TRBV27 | ASTLTSGAPYEQY
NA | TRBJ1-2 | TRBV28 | ASSLSSQYGYT
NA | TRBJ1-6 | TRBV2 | ASSTIQGRILH
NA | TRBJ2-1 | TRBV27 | ASSSSRDSHEQF
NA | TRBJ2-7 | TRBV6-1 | ASSKGPVAYEQY
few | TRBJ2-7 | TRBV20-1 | SATGGYEQY
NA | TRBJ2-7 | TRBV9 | ASSSGTYYEQY
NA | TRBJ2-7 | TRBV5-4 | ASSLNGRGYEQY
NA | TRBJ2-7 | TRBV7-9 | ASSLRVSGKGPIEQY
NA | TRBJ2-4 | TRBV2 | ASSEQLANIQY
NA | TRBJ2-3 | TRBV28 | ASSPTSTRGQGDTQY
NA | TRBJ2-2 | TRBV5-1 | ASSLGGAGELF
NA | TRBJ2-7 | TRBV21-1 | ASSTRLAGVASYEQY
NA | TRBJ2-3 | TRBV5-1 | ASSLASGGVDTQY
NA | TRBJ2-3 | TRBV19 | ASSRASASTDTQY
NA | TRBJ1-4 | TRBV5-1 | ASSPSTGKDEKLF
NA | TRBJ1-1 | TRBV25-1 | ASSPGTLWGAEAF
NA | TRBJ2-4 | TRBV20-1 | SAILNIQY
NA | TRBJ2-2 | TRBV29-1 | SVEAGVNTGELF
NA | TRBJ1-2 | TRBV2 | ARADSVGYT
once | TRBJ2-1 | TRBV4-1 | ASSPLAGGRNEQF
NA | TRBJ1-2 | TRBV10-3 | AISKGQQFNYGYT
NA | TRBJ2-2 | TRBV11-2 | ASSRLAGTLNTGELF
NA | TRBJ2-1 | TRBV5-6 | ASSLAKGEQF
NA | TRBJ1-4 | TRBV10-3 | AISPTEEKLF
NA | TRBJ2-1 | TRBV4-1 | ASNPVLASGRPPYNEQF
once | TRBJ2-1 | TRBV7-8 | ASSLRPGDEQF
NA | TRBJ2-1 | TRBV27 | ASSARGSNEQF
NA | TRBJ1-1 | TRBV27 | ASSLASNTEAF
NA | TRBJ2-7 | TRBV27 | ASSPLAGASYEQY
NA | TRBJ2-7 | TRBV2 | AVGGPRRY
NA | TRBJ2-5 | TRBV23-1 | ASSRRRWETQY
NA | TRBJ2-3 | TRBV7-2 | ASSLVPRDTQY
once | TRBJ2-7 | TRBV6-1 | ASRRDPGGGEQY
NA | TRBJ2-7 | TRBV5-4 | ASSTGTGTYEQY
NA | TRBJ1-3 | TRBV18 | ASSPQSSGNTIY
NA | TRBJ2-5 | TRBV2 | ASSSGGPETQY
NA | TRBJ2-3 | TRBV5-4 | ASRHEDTQY
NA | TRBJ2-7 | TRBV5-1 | ASSLAGSWTSGSYEQY
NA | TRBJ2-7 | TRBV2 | ASLKELRAAYEQY
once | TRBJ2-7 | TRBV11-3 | ASSVGLADEQY
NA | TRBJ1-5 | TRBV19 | ASSIDDTGASNQPQH
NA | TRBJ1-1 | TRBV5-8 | ASSLLPGTEFEAF
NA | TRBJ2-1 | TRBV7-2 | ASSPRRKRERDEQF
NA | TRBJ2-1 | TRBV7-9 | ASSLRWSSSYNEQF
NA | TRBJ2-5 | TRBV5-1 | ASSGEAGVSSKETQY
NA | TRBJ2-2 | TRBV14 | ASSRRRIAHPGELF